This T cell receptor (beta chain) derives from a study of shared clonotypes between healthy human individuals. The CDR3 runs 14 residues. The V end lost 0 bases, the J end lost 0 bases, and 7 bases lay between the germline ends. Germline V gene data show CDR1 as SGHRS and CDR2 as YFSETQ. This clone was counted once. The sample has other DNA sequences that encode this CDR3 too. Repertoires were generated with immunoSEQ multiplex PCR, while TCRdb's copy carries only in-frame clones and drops some. This sample has millions of clones; roughly nine tenths occur once, and the top ten carry more than 0.12%. Sequencing was carried out using naive CD4+ T cells sorted from blood. Subset specified: CD45RA+ positively selected. V is TRBV5-1 and J is TRBJ2-7, with D unresolved. This clonotype was sampled from a man aged 18-30 years in good health. The CDR3 sequence is CASSLEQASYEQYF. CDR3 in DNA: TGCGCCAGCAGCTTGGAGCAGGCCTCCTACGAGCAGTACTTC. The whole variable domain, remainder taken from reference TRBV5-1 and TRBJ2-7, is KAGVTQTPRYLIKTRGQQVTLSCSPISGHRSVSWYQQTPGQGLQFLFEYFSETQRNKGNFPGRFSGRQFSNSRSEMNVSTLELGDSALYLCASSLEQASYEQYFGPGTRLTVT.